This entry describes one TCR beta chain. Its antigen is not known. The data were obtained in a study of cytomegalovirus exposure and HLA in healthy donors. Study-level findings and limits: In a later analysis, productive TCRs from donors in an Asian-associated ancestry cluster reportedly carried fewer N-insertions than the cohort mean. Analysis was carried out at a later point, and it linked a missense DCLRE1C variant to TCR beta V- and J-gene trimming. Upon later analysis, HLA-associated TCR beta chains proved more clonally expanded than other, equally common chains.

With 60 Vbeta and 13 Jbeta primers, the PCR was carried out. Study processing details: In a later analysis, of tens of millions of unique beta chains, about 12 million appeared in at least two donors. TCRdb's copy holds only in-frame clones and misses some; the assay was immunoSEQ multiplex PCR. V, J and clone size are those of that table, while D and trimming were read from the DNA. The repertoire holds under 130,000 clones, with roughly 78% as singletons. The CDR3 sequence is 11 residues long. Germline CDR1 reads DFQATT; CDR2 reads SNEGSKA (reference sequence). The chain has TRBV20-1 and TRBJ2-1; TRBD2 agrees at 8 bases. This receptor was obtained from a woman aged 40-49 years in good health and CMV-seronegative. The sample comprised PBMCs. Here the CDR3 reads CGGTRNNEQFF. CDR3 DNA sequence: TGCGGAGGGACTAGAAACAATGAGCAGTTCTTC.